This T cell receptor beta chain was obtained from a study of blood T cell repertoires in COVID-19. The junction had 8 bases not matched to a gene; V was cut back by 10 bases and J by 5 bases. The CDR3 runs to 14 residues. Germline V CDR1 and CDR2: MNHEY, SVGAGI. Sequencing used immunoSEQ multiplex PCR; TCRdb keeps in-frame clones, though not all of them. The repertoire holds more than 300,000 clones, with 90% to 95% as singletons. The participants were between about 18 and 90 years old and came from some 23 US areas. People in the exposed group encountered a COVID-19 case within 2 weeks before entering the study.

The sequence came from a woman younger than 45 who had been exposed to COVID-19. This chain connects TRBV6-5 to TRBJ1-5; 10 nucleotides agree with TRBD1. Sequencing was done on a sample of PBMCs or T cells enriched from blood (not recorded which). CDR3 sequence: CATNSDRGHQPQHF. As DNA, the CDR3 is TGTGCCACCAATTCCGACAGGGGGCATCAGCCCCAGCATTTT.